This TCR beta chain was recovered during a study of shared clonotypes between healthy human individuals. Overall study context: CD4 naive and CD4 memory each took three plates per donor, while CD8 naive took two and CD8 memory one.

Overall study findings and caveats: Across subsets, estimated richness was generally greater for naive than for memory populations. Represented diversity (both genetic and exposure-history) was limited by the small number of donors.

Naive CD8 cells comprised CD45RO-negative, CCR7-positively selected cells, excluding terminally differentiated effector memory CD45RA+ cells. This clone was picked up one time. Its antigen is unidentified. Genomic DNA belonging to each subset was distributed in equal measure over several immunoSEQ plates. Here immunoSEQ multiplex PCR was the method, and the copy in TCRdb shows in-frame clones only, minus some. In the table there are about 2 million clones, about 94% of which are singletons. The sequence was obtained from a man aged 18 to 35 in good health. Sample: naive CD8+ T cells sorted from blood.

The CDR3 sequence is CASRPGLAGGVYEQYF. The CDR3 bases are TGTGCCAGCAGACCGGGACTAGCGGGAGGGGTTTACGAGCAGTACTTC. J is TRBJ2-7 and V is TRBV5-5; 16 bases are shared with TRBD2. CDR1 and CDR2 from the germline V gene are SGHKS and YYEKEE (reference sequence). With V trimmed by 5 bases and J by 4 bases, 6 bases remained unmatched. The CDR3 spans 16 residues.